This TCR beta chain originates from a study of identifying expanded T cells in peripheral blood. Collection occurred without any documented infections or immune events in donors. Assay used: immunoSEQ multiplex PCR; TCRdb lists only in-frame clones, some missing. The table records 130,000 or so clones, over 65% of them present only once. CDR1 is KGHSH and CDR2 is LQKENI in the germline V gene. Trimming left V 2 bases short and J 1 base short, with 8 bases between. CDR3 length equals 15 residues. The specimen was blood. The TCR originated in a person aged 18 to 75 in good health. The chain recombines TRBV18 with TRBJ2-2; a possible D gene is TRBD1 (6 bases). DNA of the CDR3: TGTGCCAGCTCACCATACAGGGAGAACACCGGGGAGCTGTTTTTT. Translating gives CASSPYRENTGELFF.